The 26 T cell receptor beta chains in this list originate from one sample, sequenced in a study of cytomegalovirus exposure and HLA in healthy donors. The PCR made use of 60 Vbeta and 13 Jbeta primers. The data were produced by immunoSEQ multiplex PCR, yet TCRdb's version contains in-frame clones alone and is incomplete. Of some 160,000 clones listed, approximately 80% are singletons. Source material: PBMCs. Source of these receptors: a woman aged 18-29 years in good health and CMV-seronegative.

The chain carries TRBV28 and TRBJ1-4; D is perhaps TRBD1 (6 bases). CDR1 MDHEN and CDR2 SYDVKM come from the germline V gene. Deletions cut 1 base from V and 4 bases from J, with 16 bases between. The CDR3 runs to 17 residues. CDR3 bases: TGTGCCAGCAGTTTATCTCGGGGGGGGCTCCATAATGAAAAACTGTTTTTT. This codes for CASSLSRGGLHNEKLFF.

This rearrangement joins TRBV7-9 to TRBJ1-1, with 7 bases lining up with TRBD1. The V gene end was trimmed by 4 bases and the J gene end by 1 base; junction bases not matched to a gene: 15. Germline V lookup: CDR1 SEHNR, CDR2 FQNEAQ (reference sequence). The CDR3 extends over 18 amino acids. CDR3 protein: CASSSRGQANQANTEAFF. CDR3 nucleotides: TGTGCCAGCAGCTCCCGAGGACAGGCCAACCAGGCGAACACTGAAGCTTTCTTT.

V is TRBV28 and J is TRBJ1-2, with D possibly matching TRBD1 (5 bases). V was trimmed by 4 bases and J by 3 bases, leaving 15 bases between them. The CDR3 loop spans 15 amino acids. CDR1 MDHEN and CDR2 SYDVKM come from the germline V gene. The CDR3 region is CASSSPGGADYGYTF. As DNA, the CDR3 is TGTGCCAGCAGTTCCCCCGGCGGGGCCGACTATGGCTACACCTTC.

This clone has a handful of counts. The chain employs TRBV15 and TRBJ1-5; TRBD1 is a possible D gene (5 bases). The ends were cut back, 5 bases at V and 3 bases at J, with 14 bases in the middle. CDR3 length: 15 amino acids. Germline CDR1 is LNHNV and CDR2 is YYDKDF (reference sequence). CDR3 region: CATSSQQEFNQPQHF. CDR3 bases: TGTGCCACCAGCTCCCAACAGGAGTTCAATCAGCCCCAGCATTTT.

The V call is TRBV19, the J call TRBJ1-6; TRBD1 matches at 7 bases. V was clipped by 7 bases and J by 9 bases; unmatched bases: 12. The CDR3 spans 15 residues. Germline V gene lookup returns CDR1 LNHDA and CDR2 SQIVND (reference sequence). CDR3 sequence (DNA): TGTGCCAGTACCCCACAAACAGGGGATGGTTCACCCCTCCACTTT. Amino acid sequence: CASTPQTGDGSPLHF.

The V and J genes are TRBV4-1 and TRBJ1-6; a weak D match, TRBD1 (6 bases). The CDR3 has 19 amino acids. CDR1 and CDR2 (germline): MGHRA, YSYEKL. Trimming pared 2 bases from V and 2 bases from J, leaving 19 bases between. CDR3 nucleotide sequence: TGCGCCAGCAGCCAATTTGGGAAACAGGGAGCCCCCTATAATTCACCCCTCCACTTT. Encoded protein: CASSQFGKQGAPYNSPLHF.

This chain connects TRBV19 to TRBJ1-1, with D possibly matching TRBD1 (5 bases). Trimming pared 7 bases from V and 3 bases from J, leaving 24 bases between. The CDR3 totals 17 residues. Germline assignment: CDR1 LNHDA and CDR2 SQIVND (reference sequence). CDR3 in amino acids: CASIPRSGGTKHTEAFF. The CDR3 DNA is TGTGCCAGTATTCCCCGCTCGGGGGGGACTAAGCACACTGAAGCTTTCTTT.

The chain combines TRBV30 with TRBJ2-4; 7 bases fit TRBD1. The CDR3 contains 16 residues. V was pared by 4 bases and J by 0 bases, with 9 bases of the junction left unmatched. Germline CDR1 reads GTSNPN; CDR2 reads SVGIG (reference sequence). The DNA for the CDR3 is TGTGCCTGGATCCCAGGGGACAGACTAGCCAAAAACATTCAGTACTTC. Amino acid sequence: CAWIPGDRLAKNIQYF.

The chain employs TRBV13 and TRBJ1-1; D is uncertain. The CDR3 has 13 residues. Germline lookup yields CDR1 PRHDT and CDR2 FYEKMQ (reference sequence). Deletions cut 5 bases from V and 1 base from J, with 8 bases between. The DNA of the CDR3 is TGTGCCAGCAGCCGACGCGGGAACACTGAAGCTTTCTTT. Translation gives CASSRRGNTEAFF.

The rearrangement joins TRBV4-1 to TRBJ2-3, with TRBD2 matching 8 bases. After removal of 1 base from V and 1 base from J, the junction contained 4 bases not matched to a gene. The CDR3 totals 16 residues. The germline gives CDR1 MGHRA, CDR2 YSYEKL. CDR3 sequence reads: CASSQGWRGGTDTQYF. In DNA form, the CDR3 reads TGCGCCAGCAGCCAAGGATGGCGGGGGGGCACAGATACGCAGTATTTT.

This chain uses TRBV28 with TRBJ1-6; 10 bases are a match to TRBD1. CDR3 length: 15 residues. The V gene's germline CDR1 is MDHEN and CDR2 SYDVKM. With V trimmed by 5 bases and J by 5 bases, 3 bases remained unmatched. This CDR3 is CASSPGTGDNSPLHF. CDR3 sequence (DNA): TGTGCCAGCAGTCCCGGGACAGGGGATAATTCACCCCTCCACTTT.

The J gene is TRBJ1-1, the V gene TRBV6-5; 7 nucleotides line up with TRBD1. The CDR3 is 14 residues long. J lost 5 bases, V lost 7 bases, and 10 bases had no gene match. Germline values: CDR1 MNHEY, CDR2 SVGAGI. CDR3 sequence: CASTRNKGATEAFF. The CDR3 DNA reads TGTGCCAGCACCCGAAACAAGGGGGCGACTGAAGCTTTCTTT.

The CDR3: CASSLSSGKRAYEQYF. CDR3 in DNA: TGTGCCAGCAGCTTATCTTCGGGTAAAAGAGCCTACGAGCAGTACTTC. This chain connects TRBV7-2 to TRBJ2-7; D gene uncertain. V was clipped by 2 bases and J by 2 bases, with 16 bases between them. Per germline, CDR1 SGHTA and CDR2 FQGNSA. The CDR3 contains 16 residues. The full variable domain, rest sourced from reference TRBV7-2 and TRBJ2-7, is GAGVSQSPSNKVTEKGKDVELRCDPISGHTALYWYRQSLGQGLEFLIYFQGNSAPDKSGLPSDRFSAERTGGSVSTLTIQRTQQEDSAVYLCASSLSSGKRAYEQYFGPGTRLTVT.

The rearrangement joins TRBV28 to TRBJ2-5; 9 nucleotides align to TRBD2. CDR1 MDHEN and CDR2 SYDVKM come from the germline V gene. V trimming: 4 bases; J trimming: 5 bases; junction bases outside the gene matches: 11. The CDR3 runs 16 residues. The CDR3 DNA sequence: TGTGCCAGCAGTTCCTCAGGGACTAGCTTGGCGGAGACCCAGTACTTC. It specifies CASSSSGTSLAETQYF.

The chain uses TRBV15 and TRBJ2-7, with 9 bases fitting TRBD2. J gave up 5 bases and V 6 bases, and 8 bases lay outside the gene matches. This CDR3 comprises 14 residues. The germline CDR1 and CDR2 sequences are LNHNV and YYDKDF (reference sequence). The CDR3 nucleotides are TGTGCCACCAGAGCGGGGGGCGCGTTTGACGAGCAGTACTTC. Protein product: CATRAGGAFDEQYF.

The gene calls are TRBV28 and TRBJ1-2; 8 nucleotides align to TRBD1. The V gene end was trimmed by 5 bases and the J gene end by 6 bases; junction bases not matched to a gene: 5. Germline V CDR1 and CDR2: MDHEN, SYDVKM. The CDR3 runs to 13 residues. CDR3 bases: TGTGCCAGCAGTCAGGACAGGGCCCATGGCTACACCTTC. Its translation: CASSQDRAHGYTF.

CDR3: CASSPTGYGQYF. The CDR3 DNA reads as TGTGCCAGCAGCCCCACAGGTTATGGGCAGTATTTT. The rearrangement joins TRBV7-8 to TRBJ2-3; D is perhaps TRBD1 (5 bases). Germline V CDR1 and CDR2: SGHVS, FQNEAQ. The CDR3 runs to 12 residues. V lost 5 bases and J 11 bases, leaving 14 bases between the germline ends.

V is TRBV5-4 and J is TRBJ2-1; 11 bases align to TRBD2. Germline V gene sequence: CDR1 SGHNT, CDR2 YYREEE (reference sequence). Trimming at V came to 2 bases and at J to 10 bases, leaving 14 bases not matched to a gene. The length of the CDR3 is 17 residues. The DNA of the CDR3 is TGTGCCAGCAGCTTTGGTATTAGCGGGGGGGCCTTGAGGGAGCAGTTCTTC. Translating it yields CASSFGISGGALREQFF.

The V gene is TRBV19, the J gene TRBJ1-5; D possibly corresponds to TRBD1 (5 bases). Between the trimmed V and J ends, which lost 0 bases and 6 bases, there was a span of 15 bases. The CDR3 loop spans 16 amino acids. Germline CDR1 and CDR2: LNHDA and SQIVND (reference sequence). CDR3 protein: CASSIDQSGIPQPQHF. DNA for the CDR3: TGTGCCAGTAGTATAGATCAGTCAGGGATTCCTCAGCCCCAGCATTTT.

The CDR3 DNA follows: TGCGCCAGCAGCTTCTCCGGACAGGGAGAGAATTCACCCCTCCACTTT. As protein: CASSFSGQGENSPLHF. The rearrangement joins TRBV5-1 to TRBJ1-6; TRBD1 agrees at 8 bases. J was trimmed by 7 bases and V by 2 bases; bases with no gene match: 8. Germline V CDR1 and CDR2: SGHRS, YFSETQ. The CDR3 has 16 amino acids.

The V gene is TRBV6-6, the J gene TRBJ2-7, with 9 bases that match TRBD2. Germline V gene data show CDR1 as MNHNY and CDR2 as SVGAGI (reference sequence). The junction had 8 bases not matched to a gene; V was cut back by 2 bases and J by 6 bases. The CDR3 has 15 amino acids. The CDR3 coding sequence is TGTGCCAGCAGTTACGCGGAGCGGGGGGCATTCGAGCAGTACTTC. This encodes CASSYAERGAFEQYF.

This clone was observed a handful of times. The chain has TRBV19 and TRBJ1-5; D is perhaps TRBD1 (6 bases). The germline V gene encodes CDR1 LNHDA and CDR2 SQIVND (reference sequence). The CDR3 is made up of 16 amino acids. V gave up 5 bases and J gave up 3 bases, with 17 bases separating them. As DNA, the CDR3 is TGTGCCAGTAGTTCAGGGGCGCAGGCCAACAATCAGCCCCAGCATTTT. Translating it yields CASSSGAQANNQPQHF.

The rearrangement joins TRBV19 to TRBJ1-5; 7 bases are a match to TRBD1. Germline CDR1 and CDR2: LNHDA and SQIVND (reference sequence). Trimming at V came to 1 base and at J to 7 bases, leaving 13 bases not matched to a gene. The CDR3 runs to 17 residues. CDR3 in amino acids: CASSIGLWQGVEQPQHF. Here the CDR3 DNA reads TGTGCCAGTAGTATAGGACTGTGGCAGGGGGTTGAACAGCCCCAGCATTTT.

The CDR3 DNA reads as TGTGCCAGCAGCAATCCACAGACGGTGAACACTGAAGCTTTCTTT. Translated, it gives CASSNPQTVNTEAFF. The chain couples TRBV5-4 to TRBJ1-1; D unclear. Germline lookup yields CDR1 SGHNT and CDR2 YYREEE (reference sequence). This CDR3 region has 15 residues. V gave up 4 bases and J gave up 0 bases, with 13 bases separating them.

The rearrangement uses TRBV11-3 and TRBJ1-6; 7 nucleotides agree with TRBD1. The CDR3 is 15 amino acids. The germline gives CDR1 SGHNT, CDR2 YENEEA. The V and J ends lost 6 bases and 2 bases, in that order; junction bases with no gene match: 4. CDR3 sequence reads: CASRRDRAYNSPLHF. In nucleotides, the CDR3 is TGTGCCAGCAGGAGAGACAGGGCCTATAATTCACCCCTCCACTTT.

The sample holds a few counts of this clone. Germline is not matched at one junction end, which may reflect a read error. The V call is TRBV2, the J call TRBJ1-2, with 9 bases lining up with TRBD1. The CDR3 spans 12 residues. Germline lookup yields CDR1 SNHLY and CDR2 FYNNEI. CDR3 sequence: CASSGETGGGLF. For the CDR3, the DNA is TGTGCCAGCAGTGGGGAGACAGGGGGTGGCCTCTTC. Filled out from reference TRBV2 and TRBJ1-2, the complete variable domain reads EPEVTQTPSHQVTQMGQEVILRCVPISNHLYFYWYRQILGQKVEFLVSFYNNEISEKSEIFDDQFSVERPDGSNFTLKIRSTKLEDSAMYFCASSGETGGGLFGSGTRLTVV.